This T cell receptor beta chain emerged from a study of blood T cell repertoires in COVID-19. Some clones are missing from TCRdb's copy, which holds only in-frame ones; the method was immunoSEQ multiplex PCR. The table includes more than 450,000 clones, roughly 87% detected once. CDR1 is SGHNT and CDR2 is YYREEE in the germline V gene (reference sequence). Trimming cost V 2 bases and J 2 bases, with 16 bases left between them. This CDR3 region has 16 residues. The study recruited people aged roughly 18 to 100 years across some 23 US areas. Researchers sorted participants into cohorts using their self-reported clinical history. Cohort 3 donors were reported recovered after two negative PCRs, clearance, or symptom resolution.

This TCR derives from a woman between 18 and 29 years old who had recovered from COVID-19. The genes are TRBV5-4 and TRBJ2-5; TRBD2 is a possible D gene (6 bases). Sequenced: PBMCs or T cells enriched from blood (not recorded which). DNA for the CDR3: TGTGCCAGCAGCTTAAGTCGCCCGGGACTTCAAGAGACCCAGTACTTC. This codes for CASSLSRPGLQETQYF. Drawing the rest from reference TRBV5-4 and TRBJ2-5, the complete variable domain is ETGVTQSPTHLIKTRGQQVTLRCSSQSGHNTVSWYQQALGQGPQFIFQYYREEENGRGNFPPRFSGLQFPNYSSELNVNALELDDSALYLCASSLSRPGLQETQYFGPGTRLLVL.